This TCR beta chain is from a study of cytomegalovirus exposure and HLA in healthy donors. Overall study: HLA-typed donors contributed about 85 million unique TCRs, which were held in an early data release.

Vbeta (60) and Jbeta (13) primers were used in the PCR. Some clones are missing from TCRdb's copy, which holds only in-frame ones; the method was immunoSEQ multiplex PCR. The sample records roughly 160,000 clones, roughly 84% being singletons. General observations from the study: The study labeled approximately 150 TCR beta chains cytomegalovirus-associated. When analyzed later, a missense DCLRE1C variant was found to be linked to TCR beta V- and J-gene trimming. Clonal expansion was found to be greater in HLA-associated TCR beta chains than in equally common others in a later analysis.

CDR3 length equals 18 residues. Germline V gene sequence: CDR1 SNHLY, CDR2 FYNNEI. J lost 4 bases, V lost 3 bases, and 17 bases had no gene match. Of note for this clone: Antigen unknown.

J is TRBJ1-1 and V is TRBV2, with 7 bases identical to TRBD1. Sequences were obtained from PBMCs. The receptor comes from a boy between 2 and 10 years old in good health and CMV-seronegative. The CDR3 DNA reads as TGTGCCAGCAGTGACCCCGGGACAGTCCCCCTTAAGGGCACTGAAGCTTTCTTT. Translating it yields CASSDPGTVPLKGTEAFF.